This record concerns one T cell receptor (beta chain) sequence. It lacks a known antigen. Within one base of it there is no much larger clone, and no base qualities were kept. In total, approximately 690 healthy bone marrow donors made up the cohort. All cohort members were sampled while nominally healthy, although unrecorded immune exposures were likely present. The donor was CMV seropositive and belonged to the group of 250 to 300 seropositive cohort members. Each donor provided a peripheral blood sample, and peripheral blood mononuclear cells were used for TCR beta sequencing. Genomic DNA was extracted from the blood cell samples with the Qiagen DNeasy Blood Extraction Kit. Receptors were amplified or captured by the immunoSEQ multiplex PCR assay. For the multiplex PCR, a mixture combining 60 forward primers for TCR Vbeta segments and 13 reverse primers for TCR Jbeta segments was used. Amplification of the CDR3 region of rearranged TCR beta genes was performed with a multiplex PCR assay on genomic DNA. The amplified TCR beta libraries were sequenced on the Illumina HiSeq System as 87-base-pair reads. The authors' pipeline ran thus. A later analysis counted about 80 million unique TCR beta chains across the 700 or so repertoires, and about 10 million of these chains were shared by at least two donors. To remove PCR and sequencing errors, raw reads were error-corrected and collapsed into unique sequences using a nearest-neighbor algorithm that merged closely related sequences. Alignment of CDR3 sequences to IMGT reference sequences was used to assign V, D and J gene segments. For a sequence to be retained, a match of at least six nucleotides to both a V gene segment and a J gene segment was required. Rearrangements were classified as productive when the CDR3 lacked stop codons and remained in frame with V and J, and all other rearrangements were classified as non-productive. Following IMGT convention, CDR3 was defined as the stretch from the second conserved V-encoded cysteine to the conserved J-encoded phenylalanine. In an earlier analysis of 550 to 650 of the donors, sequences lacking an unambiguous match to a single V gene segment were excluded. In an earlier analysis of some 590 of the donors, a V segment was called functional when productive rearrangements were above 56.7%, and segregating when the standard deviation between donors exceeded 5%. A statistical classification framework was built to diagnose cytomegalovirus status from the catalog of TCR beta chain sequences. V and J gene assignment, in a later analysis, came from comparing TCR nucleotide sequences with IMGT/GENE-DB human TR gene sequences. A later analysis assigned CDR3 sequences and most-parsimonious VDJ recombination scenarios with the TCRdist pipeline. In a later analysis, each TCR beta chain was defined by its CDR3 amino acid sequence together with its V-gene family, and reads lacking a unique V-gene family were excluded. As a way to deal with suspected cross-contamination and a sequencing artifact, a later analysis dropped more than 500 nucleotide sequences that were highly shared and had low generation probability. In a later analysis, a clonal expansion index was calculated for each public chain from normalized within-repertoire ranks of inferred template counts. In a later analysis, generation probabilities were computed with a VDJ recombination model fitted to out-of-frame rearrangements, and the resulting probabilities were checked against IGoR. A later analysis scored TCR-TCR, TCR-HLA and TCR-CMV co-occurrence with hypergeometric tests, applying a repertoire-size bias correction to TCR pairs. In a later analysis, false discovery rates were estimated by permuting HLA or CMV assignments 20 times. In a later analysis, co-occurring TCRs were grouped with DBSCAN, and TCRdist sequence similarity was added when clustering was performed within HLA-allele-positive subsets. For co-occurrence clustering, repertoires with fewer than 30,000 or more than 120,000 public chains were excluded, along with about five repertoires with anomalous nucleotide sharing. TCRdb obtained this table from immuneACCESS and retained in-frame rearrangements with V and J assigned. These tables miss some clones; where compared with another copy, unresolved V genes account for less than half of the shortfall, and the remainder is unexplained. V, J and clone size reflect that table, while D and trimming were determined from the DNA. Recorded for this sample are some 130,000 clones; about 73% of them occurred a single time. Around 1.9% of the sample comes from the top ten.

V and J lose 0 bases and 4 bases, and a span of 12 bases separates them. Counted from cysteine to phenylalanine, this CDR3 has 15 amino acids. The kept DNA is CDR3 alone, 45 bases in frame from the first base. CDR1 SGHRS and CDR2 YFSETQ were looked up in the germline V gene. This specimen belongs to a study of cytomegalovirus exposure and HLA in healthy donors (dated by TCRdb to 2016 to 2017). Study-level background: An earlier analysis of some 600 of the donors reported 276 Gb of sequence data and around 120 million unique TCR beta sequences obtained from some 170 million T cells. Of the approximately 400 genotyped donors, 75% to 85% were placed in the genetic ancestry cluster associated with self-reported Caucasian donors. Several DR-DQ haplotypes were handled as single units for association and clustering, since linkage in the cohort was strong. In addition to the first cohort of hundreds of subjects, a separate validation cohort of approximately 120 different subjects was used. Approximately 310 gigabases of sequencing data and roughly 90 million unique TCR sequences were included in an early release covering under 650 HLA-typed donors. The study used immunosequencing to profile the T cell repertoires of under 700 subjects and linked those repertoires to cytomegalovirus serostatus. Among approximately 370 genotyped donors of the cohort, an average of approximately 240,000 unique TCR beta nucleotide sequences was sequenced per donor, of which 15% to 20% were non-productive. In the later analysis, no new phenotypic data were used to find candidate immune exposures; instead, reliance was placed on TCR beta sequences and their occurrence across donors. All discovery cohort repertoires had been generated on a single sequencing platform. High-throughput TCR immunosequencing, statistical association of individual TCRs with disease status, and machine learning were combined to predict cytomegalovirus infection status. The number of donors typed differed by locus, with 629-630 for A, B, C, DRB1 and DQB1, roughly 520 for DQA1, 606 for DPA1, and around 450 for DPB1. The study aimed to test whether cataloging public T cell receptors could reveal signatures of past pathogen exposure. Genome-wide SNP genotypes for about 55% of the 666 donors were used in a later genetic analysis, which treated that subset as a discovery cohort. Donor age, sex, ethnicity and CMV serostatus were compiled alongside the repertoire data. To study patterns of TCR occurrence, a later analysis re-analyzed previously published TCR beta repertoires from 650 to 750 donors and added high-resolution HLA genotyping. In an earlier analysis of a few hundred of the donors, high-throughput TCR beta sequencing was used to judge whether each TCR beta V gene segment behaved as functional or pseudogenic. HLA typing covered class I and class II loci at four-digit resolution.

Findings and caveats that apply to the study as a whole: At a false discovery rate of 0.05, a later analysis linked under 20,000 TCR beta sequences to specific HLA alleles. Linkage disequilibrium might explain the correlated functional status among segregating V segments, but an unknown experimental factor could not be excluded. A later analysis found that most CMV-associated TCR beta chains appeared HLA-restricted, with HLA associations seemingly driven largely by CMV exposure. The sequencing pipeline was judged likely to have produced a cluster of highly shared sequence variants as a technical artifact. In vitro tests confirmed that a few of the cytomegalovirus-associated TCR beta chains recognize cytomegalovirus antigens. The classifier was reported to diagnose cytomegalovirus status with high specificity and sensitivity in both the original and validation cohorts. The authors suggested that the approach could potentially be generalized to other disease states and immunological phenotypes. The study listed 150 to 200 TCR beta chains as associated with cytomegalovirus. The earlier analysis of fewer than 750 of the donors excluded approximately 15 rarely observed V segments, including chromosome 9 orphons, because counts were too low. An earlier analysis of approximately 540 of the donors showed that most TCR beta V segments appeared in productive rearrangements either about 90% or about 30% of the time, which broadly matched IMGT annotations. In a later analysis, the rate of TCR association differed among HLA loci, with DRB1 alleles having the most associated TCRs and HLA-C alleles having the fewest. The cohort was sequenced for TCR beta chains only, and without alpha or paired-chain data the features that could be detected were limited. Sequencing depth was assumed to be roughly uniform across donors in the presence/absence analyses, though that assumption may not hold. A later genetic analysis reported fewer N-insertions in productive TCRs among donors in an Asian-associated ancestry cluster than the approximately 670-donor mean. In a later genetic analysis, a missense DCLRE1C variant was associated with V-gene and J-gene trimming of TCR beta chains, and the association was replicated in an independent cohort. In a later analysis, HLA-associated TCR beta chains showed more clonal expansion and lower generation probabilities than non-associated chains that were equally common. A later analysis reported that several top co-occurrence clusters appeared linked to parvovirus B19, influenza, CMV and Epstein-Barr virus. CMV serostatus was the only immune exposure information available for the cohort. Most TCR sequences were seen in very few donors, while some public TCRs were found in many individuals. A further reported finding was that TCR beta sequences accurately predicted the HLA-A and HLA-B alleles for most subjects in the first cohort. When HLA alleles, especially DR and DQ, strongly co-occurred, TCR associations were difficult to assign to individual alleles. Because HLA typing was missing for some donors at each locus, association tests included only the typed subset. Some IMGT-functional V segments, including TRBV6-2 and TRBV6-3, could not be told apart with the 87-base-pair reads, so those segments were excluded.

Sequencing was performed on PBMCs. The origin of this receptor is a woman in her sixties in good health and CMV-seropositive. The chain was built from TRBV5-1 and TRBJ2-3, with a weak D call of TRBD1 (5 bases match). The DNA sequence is TGCGCCAGCAGCTTGGCTTCAGGGCGAGCAGATACGCAGTATTTT. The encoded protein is CASSLASGRADTQYF. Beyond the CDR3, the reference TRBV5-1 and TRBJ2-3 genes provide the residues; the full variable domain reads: KAGVTQTPRYLIKTRGQQVTLSCSPISGHRSVSWYQQTPGQGLQFLFEYFSETQRNKGNFPGRFSGRQFSNSRSEMNVSTLELGDSALYLCASSLASGRADTQYFGPGTRLTVL.